These T cell receptor beta chains were read from a single sample in a study of shared clonotypes between healthy human individuals. Sequenced by immunoSEQ multiplex PCR; TCRdb stores in-frame clones only, minus some. This table has more than 200,000 clones, approximately 65% appearing once. Sequencing input: memory CD4+ T cells sorted from blood. The receptors come from a man aged 25-45 years in good health. The CDR3 runs from the conserved cysteine through the conserved F or W. D genes are given only for firm matches. Size is omitted from some rows. Given values are once, few, many or a class for expanded clones.

j_call	clone_size	d_call	v_call	cdr3_nt	cdr3_aa
TRBJ2-5	NA	NA	TRBV27	TGTGCCAGCAGTCCACGCCCTTTCGAGGGGGAGACCCAGTACTTC	CASSPRPFEGETQYF
TRBJ1-5	NA	NA	TRBV19	TGTGCCAGTAGTAGTCGGGGACGACATCAGCCCCAGCATTTT	CASSSRGRHQPQHF
TRBJ2-1	NA	TRBD2	TRBV2	TGTGCCAGCAAGGAGCGGGAGGGCCTCAATGAGCAGTTCTTC	CASKEREGLNEQFF
TRBJ2-7	NA	NA	TRBV21-1	TGTGCCAGCAGCCCAAGAGGGACCAACTACGAGCAGTACTTC	CASSPRGTNYEQYF
TRBJ1-3	NA	NA	TRBV10-2	TGCGCCAGCAGTATGACGAGTTCTGGAAACACCATATATTTT	CASSMTSSGNTIYF
TRBJ2-5	few	NA	TRBV9	TGTGCCAGCAGCGGTGCCCTAGAGACCCAGTACTTC	CASSGALETQYF
TRBJ1-2	NA	TRBD1	TRBV18	TGTGCCAGCTCACCCTCAGGACAGGCATATGGCTACACCTTC	CASSPSGQAYGYTF
TRBJ2-7	NA	TRBD1	TRBV5-1	TGTGCCAGCAGCTCGGGGACAGGGGCCTACGAGCAGTACTTC	CASSSGTGAYEQYF
TRBJ2-5	NA	TRBD1	TRBV6-5	TGTGCCAGCAGTCAACCCAAGACAGGGCAAGAGACCCAGTACTTC	CASSQPKTGQETQYF
TRBJ2-4	NA	NA	TRBV25-1	TGTGCCAGCAGCCAGGGGCAGGGCGACATTCAGTACTTC	CASSQGQGDIQYF
TRBJ2-2	NA	NA	TRBV9	TGTGCCAGCAGCCCGAGTATAGTAAGTGGTGCCGGGGAGCTGTTTTTT	CASSPSIVSGAGELFF
TRBJ2-2	NA	NA	TRBV9	TGTGCCAGCAGCGTAGCAGTAGGGAACACCGGGGAGCTGTTTTTT	CASSVAVGNTGELFF
TRBJ1-1	NA	NA	TRBV27	TGTGCCAGCAGTCTCCAGACATGGGGGAACACTGAAGCTTTCTTT	CASSLQTWGNTEAFF
TRBJ2-7	NA	TRBD2	TRBV7-9	TGTGCCAGCAGCATCATGGTGGGTAGAGCGGGAGGGCCCGAGCAGTACTTC	CASSIMVGRAGGPEQYF
TRBJ2-2	once	TRBD2	TRBV5-4	TGTGCCAGCAGCTTGGGCGGGAGGAACACCGGGGAGCTGTTTTTT	CASSLGGRNTGELFF
TRBJ2-2	once	NA	TRBV6-5	TGTGCCAGCAGTTTCGCGGGAAGGACCGGGGAGCTGTTTTTT	CASSFAGRTGELFF
TRBJ1-2	NA	NA	TRBV6-6	TGTGCCAGCACCACCGAGGGGGTCTATGGCTACACCTTC	CASTTEGVYGYTF
TRBJ1-3	NA	NA	TRBV29-1	TGCAGCGCCGGCGACTTCTCTGGAAACACCATATATTTT	CSAGDFSGNTIYF
TRBJ1-1	NA	NA	TRBV27	TGTGCCAGCAGTTTATCGTGGGGGGCCACTGAAGCTTTCTTT	CASSLSWGATEAFF
TRBJ2-2	few	NA	TRBV5-1	TGCGCCAGCAGCTTGGGGTTCAGTTACGGGGAGCTGTTTTTT	CASSLGFSYGELFF
TRBJ2-1	NA	TRBD2	TRBV7-9	TGTGCCAGCAGCTTCACTAGCGGGAGCTATGAGCAGTTCTTC	CASSFTSGSYEQFF
TRBJ2-3	NA	NA	TRBV13	TGTGCCAGCAGCTTAGCCCCAGATACGCAGTATTTT	CASSLAPDTQYF
TRBJ2-7	NA	NA	TRBV4-3	TGCGCCAGCAGCCAAGATCCTAGTTCCTACGAGCAGTACTTC	CASSQDPSSYEQYF
TRBJ2-5	NA	TRBD1	TRBV29-1	TGCAGCGTAAAGGACAGGGTGGATGGGGAGACCCAGTACTTC	CSVKDRVDGETQYF
TRBJ2-7	NA	TRBD1	TRBV18	TGTGCCAGCTCACCAATGGGGACAGGGACCCGCTACGAGCAGTACTTC	CASSPMGTGTRYEQYF
TRBJ2-7	NA	TRBD1	TRBV2	TGTGCCAGCAGGGCCGGGACAGGGAATAGCGAGCAGTACTTC	CASRAGTGNSEQYF
TRBJ2-3	NA	NA	TRBV28	TGTGCCAGCAGACCCCGCACAGATACGCAGTATTTT	CASRPRTDTQYF
TRBJ2-5	NA	NA	TRBV29-1	TGCAGCGTCGCGAGCCAAGAGACCCAGTACTTC	CSVASQETQYF
TRBJ2-1	many	NA	TRBV7-9	TGTGCCAGCAGCTCTCGGTCCGCCGCCTATGAGCAGTTCTTC	CASSSRSAAYEQFF
TRBJ2-4	NA	NA	TRBV10-2	TGCGCCAGCAGTGAGTCGTACGGCGTGAACATTCAGTACTTC	CASSESYGVNIQYF
TRBJ2-1	NA	TRBD1	TRBV10-2	TGCGCCAGCAGTGAGGCCGACAGGGCCAATGAGCAGTTCTTC	CASSEADRANEQFF
TRBJ2-3	NA	NA	TRBV7-3	TGTGCCAGCAGCTTAAGTGGCCGCACAGATACGCAGTATTTT	CASSLSGRTDTQYF
TRBJ2-5	NA	NA	TRBV5-1	TGCGCCAGCAGTCCATGGGGTAGCGGAGAGACCCAGTACTTC	CASSPWGSGETQYF
TRBJ2-1	few	TRBD1	TRBV25-1	TGTGCCAGCAGTGAACCGTTGACAGGGTTCCCCCTAAATGAGCAGTTCTTC	CASSEPLTGFPLNEQFF
TRBJ1-1	NA	TRBD1	TRBV5-5	TGTGCCAGCAGCCCGGGACAGAGGAACACTGAAGCTTTCTTT	CASSPGQRNTEAFF
TRBJ1-5	once	TRBD1	TRBV30	TGTGCCTGGAGCAACAAGGGGGCCGTGGGCAATCAGCCCCAGCATTTT	CAWSNKGAVGNQPQHF
TRBJ2-7	NA	NA	TRBV10-1	TGCGCCAGCAGTGAGTCGGGGCGCTGGGAGCAGTACTTC	CASSESGRWEQYF
TRBJ2-7	few	NA	TRBV2	TGTGCCAGCAGCGGGAATAGCTACGAGCAGTACTTC	CASSGNSYEQYF
TRBJ1-2	many	TRBD1	TRBV28	TGTGCCAGCAGTGACAGGGTTGGCTACACCTTC	CASSDRVGYTF
TRBJ2-2	NA	TRBD1	TRBV5-5	TGTGCCAGCAGCTTGAAGATTAGGGACAGGGTATGGGGCGGGGAGCTGTTTTTT	CASSLKIRDRVWGGELFF
TRBJ1-4	NA	NA	TRBV9	TGTGCCAGCAGCGTAGGAGGGGCCACAGGCGGTTCCGAAAAACTGTTTTTT	CASSVGGATGGSEKLFF
TRBJ2-1	NA	NA	TRBV5-1	TGCGCCAGCAGCTTGGGGGCAGGGGATGAGCAGTTCTTC	CASSLGAGDEQFF
TRBJ1-2	many	NA	TRBV7-2	TGTGCCAGCAGCTTAGCGGATCTTGGCTACACCTTC	CASSLADLGYTF
TRBJ2-7	NA	TRBD1	TRBV4-3	TGCGCCAGCAGCCATAGACAGGGGGCCGGAGCCTACGAGCAGTACTTC	CASSHRQGAGAYEQYF
TRBJ2-1	few	TRBD2	TRBV2	TGTGCCAGCTCCGGCGGGAGAGGCGATGAGCAGTTCTTC	CASSGGRGDEQFF
TRBJ2-5	many	NA	TRBV5-1	TGCGCCAGCAGCCTAGACCACCAAGAGACCCAGTACTTC	CASSLDHQETQYF
TRBJ2-1	NA	TRBD2	TRBV28	TGTGCCAGCAGTTCCGGGACTAGCGTAAATGAGCAGTTCTTC	CASSSGTSVNEQFF